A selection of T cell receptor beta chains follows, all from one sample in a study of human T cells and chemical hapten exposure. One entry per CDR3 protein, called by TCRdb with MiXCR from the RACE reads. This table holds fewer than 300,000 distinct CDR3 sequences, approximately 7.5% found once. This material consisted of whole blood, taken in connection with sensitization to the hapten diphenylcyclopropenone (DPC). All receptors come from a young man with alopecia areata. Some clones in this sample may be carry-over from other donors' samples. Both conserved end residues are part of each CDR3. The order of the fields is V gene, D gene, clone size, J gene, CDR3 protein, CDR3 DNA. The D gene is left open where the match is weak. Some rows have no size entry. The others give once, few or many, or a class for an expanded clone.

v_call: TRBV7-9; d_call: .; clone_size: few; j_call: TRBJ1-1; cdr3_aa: CASSLAPGRGRGQNTEAFF; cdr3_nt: TGTGCCAGCAGCTTAGCGCCGGGGAGGGGACGAGGGCAAAACACTGAAGCTTTCTTT
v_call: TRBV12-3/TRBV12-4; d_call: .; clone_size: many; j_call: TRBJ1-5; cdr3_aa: CASSPGLRNQPQHF; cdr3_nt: TGTGCCAGCAGCCCCGGGTTACGCAATCAGCCCCAGCATTTT
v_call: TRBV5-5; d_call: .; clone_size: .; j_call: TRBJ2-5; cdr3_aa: CASSFDTGLLETQYF; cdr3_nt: TGTGCCAGCAGCTTTGATACAGGGTTATTAGAGACCCAGTACTTC
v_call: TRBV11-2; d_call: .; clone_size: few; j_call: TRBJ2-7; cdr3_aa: CASSLGMGSDEQYF; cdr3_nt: TGTGCCAGCAGCTTAGGTATGGGTTCCGACGAGCAGTACTTC
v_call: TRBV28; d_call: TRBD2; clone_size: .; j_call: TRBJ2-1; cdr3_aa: CASSFTSGGPCEFF; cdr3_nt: TGTGCCAGCAGTTTTACTAGCGGGGGGCCATGCGAATTCTTC
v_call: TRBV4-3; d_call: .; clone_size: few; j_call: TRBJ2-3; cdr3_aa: CASSRESLGTQYF; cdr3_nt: TGCGCCAGCAGCCGCGAAAGCTTGGGTACGCAGTATTTT
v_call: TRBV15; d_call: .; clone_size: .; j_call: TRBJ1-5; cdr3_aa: CATSSSTRTLGNQPQHF; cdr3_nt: TGTGCCACCAGCAGTTCCACCCGGACCTTGGGCAATCAGCCCCAGCATTTT
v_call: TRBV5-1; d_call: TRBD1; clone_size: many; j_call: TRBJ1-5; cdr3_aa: CAATPGQRKDSNQPQHF; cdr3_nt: TGCGCCGCCACTCCGGGACAGCGAAAAGATAGCAATCAGCCCCAGCATTTT
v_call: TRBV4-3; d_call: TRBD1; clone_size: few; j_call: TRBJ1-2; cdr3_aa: CASSQEPYPGGPNYGYTF; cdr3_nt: TGCGCCAGCAGCCAAGAGCCCTACCCAGGGGGCCCGAACTATGGCTACACCTTC
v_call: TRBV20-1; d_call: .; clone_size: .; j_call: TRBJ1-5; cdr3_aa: CSARDGSSRQPQHF; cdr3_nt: TGCAGTGCTAGAGATGGGTCGTCCCGCCAGCCCCAGCATTTT
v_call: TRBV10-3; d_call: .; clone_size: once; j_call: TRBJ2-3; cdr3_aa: CAISESGRGEMDTQYF; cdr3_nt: TGTGCCATCAGTGAGTCCGGCAGAGGGGAGATGGATACGCAGTATTTT
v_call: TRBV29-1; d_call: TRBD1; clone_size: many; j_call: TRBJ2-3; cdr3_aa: CSADRGATDTQYF; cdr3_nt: TGCAGCGCGGACAGGGGGGCCACAGATACGCAGTATTTT
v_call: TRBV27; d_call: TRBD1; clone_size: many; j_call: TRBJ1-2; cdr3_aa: CASRGQGNYGYTF; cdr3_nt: TGTGCCAGCCGGGGACAGGGGAACTATGGCTACACCTTC
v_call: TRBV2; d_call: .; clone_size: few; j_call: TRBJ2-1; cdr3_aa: CASSEVSEQFF; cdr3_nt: TGTGCCAGCAGTGAAGTAAGTGAGCAGTTCTTC
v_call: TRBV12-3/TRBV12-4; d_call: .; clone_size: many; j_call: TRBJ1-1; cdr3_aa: CASSFFGGRGNTEAFF; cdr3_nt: TGTGCCAGCAGTTTCTTCGGGGGGCGCGGGAACACTGAAGCTTTCTTT
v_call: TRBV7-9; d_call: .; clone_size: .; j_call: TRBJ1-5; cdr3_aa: CASSLGDRPGQPQHF; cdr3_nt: TGTGCCAGCAGCTTAGGTGACAGGCCGGGTCAGCCCCAGCATTTT